Sequencing of this T cell receptor beta chain was carried out in a study of T cell repertoires in cytomegalovirus infection. Study information: In public TCR beta signatures, there were indications of both CMV infection and matching HLA type.

A single record per CDR3 protein comes from TCRdb applying MiXCR to the reads. The data contain more than 500,000 distinct CDR3 sequences, about 17% of them singletons. Study-wide points: HLA-C-restricted CMV-specific TCR beta clonotypes prevailed in the ex vivo response. The cumulative frequency of public TCR beta families identified carriers of CMV plus the relevant HLA.

This clonotype was counted many times. Its cognate antigen is unknown. There are 18 residues in the CDR3. V lost 5 bases, J lost 2 bases, and 22 bases lay in between. Per germline, CDR1 SGHAT and CDR2 FQNNGV. The clonotype was recovered from a human donor in good health (CMV status not recorded). Some clones in this sample may be carry-over from other donors' samples. The specimen sequenced was CD8+ T cells from PBMCs. The chain recombines TRBV11-2 with TRBJ1-3; D perhaps matches TRBD1 (5 bases). In DNA form, the CDR3 reads TGTGCCAGCAGCACCCTCGGACACCGGCTGAATGCTGGAAACACCATATATTTT. Protein product: CASSTLGHRLNAGNTIYF.